This T cell receptor (beta chain) was recorded in a study of blood T cell repertoires in COVID-19. Repertoires were generated with immunoSEQ multiplex PCR, while TCRdb's copy carries only in-frame clones and drops some. This sample has some 110,000 clones, with roughly 82% found just once. The germline V gene has CDR1 SQVTM and CDR2 ANQGSEA. After removal of 5 bases from V and 7 bases from J, the junction contained 8 bases not matched to a gene. CDR3 length equals 15 residues. The sequenced material came from peripheral blood. The sequence was obtained from a man between 60 and 75 years old with acute or convalescent COVID-19. This chain joins TRBV29-1 and TRBJ2-1; TRBD2 matches 13 bases. The CDR3 here is CSVRLRTSGRNEQFF. DNA of the CDR3: TGCAGCGTTCGGCTGAGGACTAGCGGGAGAAATGAGCAGTTCTTC.